These 5 T cell receptor beta chains came from one sample sequenced in a study of shared clonotypes between healthy human individuals. The assay was immunoSEQ multiplex PCR, and TCRdb's table has in-frame clones only and misses some. The sample includes just over 2,000,000 clones, about 95% of them seen just once. Positively selected for CCR7, the CD45RO-negative cells used as naive CD8 cells excluded terminally differentiated effector memory CD45RA+ cells. The source material was naive CD8+ T cells sorted from blood. The receptor set was obtained from a man aged 18 to 30 in good health.

The rearrangement joins TRBV7-8 to TRBJ1-2; D gene unclear. V lost 5 bases to trimming and J lost 4 bases, with 17 bases between them. The CDR3 spans 15 residues. The germline gives CDR1 SGHVS, CDR2 FQNEAQ. This CDR3 is CASSPRPWGSYGYTF. The CDR3 DNA follows: TGTGCCAGCAGCCCCCGGCCCTGGGGAAGCTATGGCTACACCTTC.

This CDR3 is CASSGDTNTEAFF. The DNA for the CDR3 is TGTGCCAGCAGTGGGGATACCAACACTGAAGCTTTCTTT. The chain couples TRBV27 to TRBJ1-1; no firm D call. The CDR3 has 13 amino acids. Germline-derived CDR1 and CDR2 are MNHEY and SMNVEV (reference sequence). Deletions cut 5 bases from V and 2 bases from J, with 9 bases between.

The rearrangement joins TRBV10-1 to TRBJ1-1; D is undetermined. The V and J ends lost 4 bases and 3 bases respectively, with 12 bases between them. This CDR3 has 14 amino acids. Germline CDR1 is WNHNN and CDR2 is SYGVQD (reference sequence). CDR3 sequence (DNA): TGCGCCAGCAGTGGGGTCCCGGGCGACACTGAAGCTTTCTTT. Translated: CASSGVPGDTEAFF.

This rearrangement joins TRBV5-6 to TRBJ2-5; a weak D match, TRBD1 (6 bases). V lost 1 base and J 1 base, leaving 8 bases between the germline ends. The germline V gene encodes CDR1 SGHDT and CDR2 YYEEEE. This CDR3 spans 14 amino acids. CDR3 region: CASSLIGGQETQYF. CDR3 bases: TGTGCCAGCAGCTTGATAGGGGGCCAAGAGACCCAGTACTTC.

This chain joins TRBV28 and TRBJ1-2; unclear D gene. The CDR3 is 16 residues long. The V end lost 3 bases, the J end lost 0 bases, and 14 bases lay between the germline ends. From germline, CDR1 is MDHEN and CDR2 SYDVKM. The CDR3 reads CASSFPPVTSNYGYTF. CDR3 DNA sequence: TGTGCCAGCAGTTTTCCCCCAGTAACCTCTAACTATGGCTACACCTTC.